The source of this TCR beta chain is a study of beta chain features in type 1 diabetes. The CDR3 consists of 14 residues. The J segment lost 4 bases and the V segment lost 10 bases, leaving 6 bases of the junction unmatched. The germline V gene has CDR1 LNHDA and CDR2 SQIVND (reference sequence). Of the isolated RNA, all was reverse transcribed, and so the sequenced material was expressed TCRB transcripts. Produced via immunoSEQ multiplex PCR; TCRdb's table is partial and in-frame only. The sample has 250,000 to 300,000 clones; about 7.8% are singletons. This sequence originates from a woman aged 18-30 years in good health. The genes are TRBV19 and TRBJ2-3, with TRBD2 matching over 12 bases. The specimen was central memory CD4+ T cells from blood. The CDR3: CATASGRVSDTQYF. In nucleotides, the CDR3 is TGTGCCACAGCTAGCGGGAGGGTTTCAGATACGCAGTATTTT.